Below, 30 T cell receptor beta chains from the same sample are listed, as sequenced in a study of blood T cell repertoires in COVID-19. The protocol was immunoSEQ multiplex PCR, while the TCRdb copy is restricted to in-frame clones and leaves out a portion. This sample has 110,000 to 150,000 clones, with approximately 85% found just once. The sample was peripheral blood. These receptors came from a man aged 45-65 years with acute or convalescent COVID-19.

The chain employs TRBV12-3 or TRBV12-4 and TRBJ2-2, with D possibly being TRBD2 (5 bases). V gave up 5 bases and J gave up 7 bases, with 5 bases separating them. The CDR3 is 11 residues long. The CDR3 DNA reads TGTGCCAGCAGTAGCGGCGGGGAGCTGTTTTTT. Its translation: CASSSGGELFF.

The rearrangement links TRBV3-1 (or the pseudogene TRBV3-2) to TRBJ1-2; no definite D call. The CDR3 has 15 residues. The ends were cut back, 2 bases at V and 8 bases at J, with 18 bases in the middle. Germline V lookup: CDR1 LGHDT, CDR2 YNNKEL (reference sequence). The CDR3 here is CASSQISSVAYGYTF. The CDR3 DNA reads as TGTGCCAGCAGCCAAATATCGTCAGTGGCTTACGGCTACACCTTC.

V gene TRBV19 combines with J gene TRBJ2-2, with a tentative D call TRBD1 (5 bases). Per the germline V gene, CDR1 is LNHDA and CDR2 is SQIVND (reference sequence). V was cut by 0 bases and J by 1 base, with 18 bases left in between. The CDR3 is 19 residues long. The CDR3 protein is CASSIDLGLGAVNTGELFF. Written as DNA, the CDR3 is TGTGCCAGTAGTATAGATTTGGGGTTAGGGGCAGTGAACACCGGGGAGCTGTTTTTT.

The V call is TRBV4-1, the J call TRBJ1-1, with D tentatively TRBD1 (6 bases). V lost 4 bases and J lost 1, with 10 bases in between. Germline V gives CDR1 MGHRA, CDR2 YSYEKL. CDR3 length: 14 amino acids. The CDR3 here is CASSRGQPNTEAFF. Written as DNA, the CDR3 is TGCGCCAGCAGCCGGGGACAACCGAACACTGAAGCTTTCTTT.

The CDR3 sequence is CAWLDRTKSHSPLHF. The CDR3 coding sequence is TGTGCCTGGTTGGACAGGACAAAATCCCATTCACCCCTCCACTTT. V is TRBV30 and J is TRBJ1-6; the match to TRBD1 covers 7 bases. Germline trimming cut 5 bases from V and 8 bases from J; bases unmatched to any gene: 12. Germline loops: CDR1 GTSNPN, CDR2 SVGIG (reference sequence). The CDR3 is 15 residues long.

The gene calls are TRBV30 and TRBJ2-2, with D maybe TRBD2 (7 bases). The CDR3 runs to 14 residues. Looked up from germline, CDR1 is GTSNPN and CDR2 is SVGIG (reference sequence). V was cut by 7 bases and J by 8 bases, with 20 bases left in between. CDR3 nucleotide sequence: TGTGCCTTCGGACTAGGGGGGTCTTGGGGGGAGCTGTTTTTT. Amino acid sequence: CAFGLGGSWGELFF.

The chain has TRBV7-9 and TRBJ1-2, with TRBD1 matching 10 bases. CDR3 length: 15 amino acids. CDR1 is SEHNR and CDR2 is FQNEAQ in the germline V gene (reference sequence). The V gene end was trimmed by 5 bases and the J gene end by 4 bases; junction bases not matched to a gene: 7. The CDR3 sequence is CASSPTGGRSYGYTF. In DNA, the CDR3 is TGTGCCAGCAGCCCGACAGGGGGCAGGAGCTATGGCTACACCTTC. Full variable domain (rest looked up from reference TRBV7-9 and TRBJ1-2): DTGVSQNPRHKITKRGQNVTFRCDPISEHNRLYWYRQTLGQGPEFLTYFQNEAQLEKSRLLSDRFSAERPKGSFSTLEIQRTEQGDSAMYLCASSPTGGRSYGYTFGSGTRLTVV.

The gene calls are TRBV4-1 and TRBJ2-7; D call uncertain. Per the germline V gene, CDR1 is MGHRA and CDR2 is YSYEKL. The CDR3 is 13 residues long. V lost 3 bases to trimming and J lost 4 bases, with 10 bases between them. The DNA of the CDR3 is TGCGCCAGCAGCCATGACTTATCTTACGAGCAGTACTTC. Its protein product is CASSHDLSYEQYF.

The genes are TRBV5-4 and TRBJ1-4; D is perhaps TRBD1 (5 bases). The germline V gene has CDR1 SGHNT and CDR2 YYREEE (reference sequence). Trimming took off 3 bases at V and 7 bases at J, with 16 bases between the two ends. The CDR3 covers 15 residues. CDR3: CASSSVGGAGEKLFF. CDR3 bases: TGTGCCAGCAGCTCGGTGGGTGGGGCCGGTGAAAAACTGTTTTTT. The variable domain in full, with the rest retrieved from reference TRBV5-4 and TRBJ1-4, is ETGVTQSPTHLIKTRGQQVTLRCSSQSGHNTVSWYQQALGQGPQFIFQYYREEENGRGNFPPRFSGLQFPNYSSELNVNALELDDSALYLCASSSVGGAGEKLFFGSGTQLSVL.

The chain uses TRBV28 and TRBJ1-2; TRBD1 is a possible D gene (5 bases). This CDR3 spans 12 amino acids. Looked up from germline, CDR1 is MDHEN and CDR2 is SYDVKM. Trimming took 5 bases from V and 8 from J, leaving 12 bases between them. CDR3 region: CASSPPGGGYTF. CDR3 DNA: TGTGCCAGCAGTCCCCCGGGGGGGGGCTACACCTTC.

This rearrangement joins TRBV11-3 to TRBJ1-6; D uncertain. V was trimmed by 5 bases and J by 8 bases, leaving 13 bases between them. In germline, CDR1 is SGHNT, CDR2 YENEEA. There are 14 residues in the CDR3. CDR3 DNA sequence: TGTGCCAGCAGCCCCCTCGCGCCCGATTCACCCCTCCACTTT. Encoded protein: CASSPLAPDSPLHF.

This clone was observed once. The CDR3 sequence is CASSTVDTQYF. The CDR3 nucleotides are TGTGCCAGTAGTACAGTAGATACGCAGTATTTT. The rearrangement uses TRBV19 and TRBJ2-3; D remains ambiguous. Trimming left V 4 bases short and J 5 bases short, with 4 bases between. Per germline, CDR1 LNHDA and CDR2 SQIVND (reference sequence). CDR3 length: 11 amino acids.

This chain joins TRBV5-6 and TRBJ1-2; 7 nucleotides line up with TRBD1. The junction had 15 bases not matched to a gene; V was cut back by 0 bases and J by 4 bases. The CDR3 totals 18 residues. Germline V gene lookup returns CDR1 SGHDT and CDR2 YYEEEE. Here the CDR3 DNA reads TGTGCCAGCAGCTTGGCGGGGACAGTGGACTTTAAGGGCTATGGCTACACCTTC. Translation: CASSLAGTVDFKGYGYTF.

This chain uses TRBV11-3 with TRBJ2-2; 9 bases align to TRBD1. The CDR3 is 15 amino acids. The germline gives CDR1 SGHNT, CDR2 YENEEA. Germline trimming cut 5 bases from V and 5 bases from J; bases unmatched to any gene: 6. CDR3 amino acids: CASSLRDRVTGELFF. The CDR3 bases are TGTGCCAGCAGCCTCCGGGACAGGGTTACCGGGGAGCTGTTTTTT.

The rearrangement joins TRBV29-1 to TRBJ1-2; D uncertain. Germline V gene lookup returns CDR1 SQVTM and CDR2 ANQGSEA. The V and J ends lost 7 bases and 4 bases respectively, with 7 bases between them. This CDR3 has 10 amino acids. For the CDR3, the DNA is TGCAGCGCGTACACCTATGGCTACACCTTC. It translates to CSAYTYGYTF. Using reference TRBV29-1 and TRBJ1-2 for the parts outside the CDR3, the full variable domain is SAVISQKPSRDICQRGTSLTIQCQVDSQVTMMFWYRQQPGQSLTLIATANQGSEATYESGFVIDKFPISRPNLTFSTLTVSNMSPEDSSIYLCSAYTYGYTFGSGTRLTVV.

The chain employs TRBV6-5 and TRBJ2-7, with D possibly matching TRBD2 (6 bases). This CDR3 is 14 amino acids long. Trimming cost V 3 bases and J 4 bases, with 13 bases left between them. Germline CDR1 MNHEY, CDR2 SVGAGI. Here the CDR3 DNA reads TGTGCCAGCAGTTATTATGGGAGGCGGTACGAGCAGTACTTC. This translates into CASSYYGRRYEQYF.

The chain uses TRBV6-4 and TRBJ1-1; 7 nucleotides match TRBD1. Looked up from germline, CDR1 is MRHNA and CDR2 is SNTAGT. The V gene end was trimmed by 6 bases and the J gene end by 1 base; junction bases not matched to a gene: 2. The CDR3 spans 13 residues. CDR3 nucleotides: TGTGCCAGCAGGAGACAGGGGAACACTGAAGCTTTCTTT. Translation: CASRRQGNTEAFF.

The CDR3 region has the DNA TGTGCCAGCATGGATTGGCAGGGTGGGGAAAAACTGTTTTTT. It translates to CASMDWQGGEKLFF. The J gene is TRBJ1-4, the V gene TRBV27, with D possibly being TRBD1 (5 bases). Germline V lookup: CDR1 MNHEY, CDR2 SMNVEV (reference sequence). The CDR3 has 14 amino acids. Between the trimmed V and J ends, which lost 7 bases and 8 bases, there was a span of 17 bases.

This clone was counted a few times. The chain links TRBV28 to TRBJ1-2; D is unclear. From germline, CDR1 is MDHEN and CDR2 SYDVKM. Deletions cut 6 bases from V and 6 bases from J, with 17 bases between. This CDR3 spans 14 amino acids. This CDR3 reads CASSPPGGSDGYTF. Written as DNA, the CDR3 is TGTGCCAGCAGCCCTCCTGGAGGGTCCGATGGCTACACCTTC.

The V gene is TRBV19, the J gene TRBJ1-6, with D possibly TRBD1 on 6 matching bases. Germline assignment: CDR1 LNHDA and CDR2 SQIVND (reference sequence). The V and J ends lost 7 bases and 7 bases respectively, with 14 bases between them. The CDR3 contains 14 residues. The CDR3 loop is CASTLGGANSPLHF. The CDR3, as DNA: TGTGCCAGTACCCTGGGGGGGGCCAATTCACCCCTCCACTTT.

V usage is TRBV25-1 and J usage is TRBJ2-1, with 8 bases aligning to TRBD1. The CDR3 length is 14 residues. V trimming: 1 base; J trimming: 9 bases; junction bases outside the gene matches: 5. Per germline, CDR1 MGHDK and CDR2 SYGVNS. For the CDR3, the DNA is TGTGCCAGCAGTGAATTGGGACAGGAGTCTGAGCAGTTCTTC. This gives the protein CASSELGQESEQFF. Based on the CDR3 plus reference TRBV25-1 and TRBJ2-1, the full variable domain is EADIYQTPRYLVIGTGKKITLECSQTMGHDKMYWYQQDPGMELHLIHYSYGVNSTEKGDLSSESTVSRIRTEHFPLTLESARPSHTSQYLCASSELGQESEQFFGPGTRLTVL.

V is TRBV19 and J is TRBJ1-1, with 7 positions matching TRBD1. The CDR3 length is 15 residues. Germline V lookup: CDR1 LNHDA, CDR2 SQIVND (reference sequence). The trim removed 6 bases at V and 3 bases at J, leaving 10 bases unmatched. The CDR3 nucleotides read TGTGCCAGTAGCCTCAGACAGGGCCCCCACACTGAAGCTTTCTTT. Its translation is CASSLRQGPHTEAFF.

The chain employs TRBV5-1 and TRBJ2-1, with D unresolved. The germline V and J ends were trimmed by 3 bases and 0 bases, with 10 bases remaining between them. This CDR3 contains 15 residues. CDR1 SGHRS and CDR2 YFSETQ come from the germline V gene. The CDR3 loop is CASSSSWSSYNEQFF. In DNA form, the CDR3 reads TGCGCCAGCAGCTCGAGCTGGAGCTCCTACAATGAGCAGTTCTTC.

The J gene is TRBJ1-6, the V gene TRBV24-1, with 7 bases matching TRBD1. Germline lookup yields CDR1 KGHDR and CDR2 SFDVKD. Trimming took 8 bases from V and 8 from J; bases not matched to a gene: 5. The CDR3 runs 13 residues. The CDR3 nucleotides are TGTGCCACCATTAAGACAGGGCATTCACCCCTCCACTTT. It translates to CATIKTGHSPLHF.

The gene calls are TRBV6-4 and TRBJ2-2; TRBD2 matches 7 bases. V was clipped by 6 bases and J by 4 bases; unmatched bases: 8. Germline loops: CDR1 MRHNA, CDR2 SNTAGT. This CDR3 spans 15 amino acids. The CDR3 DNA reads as TGTGCCAGCAGCTCGAGCGGGGAAAGCACCGGGGAGCTGTTTTTT. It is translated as CASSSSGESTGELFF.

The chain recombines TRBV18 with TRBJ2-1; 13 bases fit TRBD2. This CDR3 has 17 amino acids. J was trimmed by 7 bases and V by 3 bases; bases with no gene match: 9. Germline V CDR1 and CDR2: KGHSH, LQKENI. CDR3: CASSPPRTSGRVNEQFF. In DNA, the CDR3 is TGTGCCAGCTCACCCCCTAGAACTAGCGGGAGGGTAAATGAGCAGTTCTTC. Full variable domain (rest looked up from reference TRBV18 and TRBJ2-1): NAGVMQNPRHLVRRRGQEARLRCSPMKGHSHVYWYRQLPEEGLKFMVYLQKENIIDESGMPKERFSAEFPKEGPSILRIQQVVRGDSAAYFCASSPPRTSGRVNEQFFGPGTRLTVL.

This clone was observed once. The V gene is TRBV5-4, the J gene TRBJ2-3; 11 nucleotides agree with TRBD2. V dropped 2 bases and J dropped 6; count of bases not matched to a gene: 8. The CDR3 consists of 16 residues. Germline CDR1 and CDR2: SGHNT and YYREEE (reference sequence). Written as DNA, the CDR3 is TGTGCCAGCAGCTTTCCTACTAGCGGGGGTGGTGATACGCAGTATTTT. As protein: CASSFPTSGGGDTQYF.

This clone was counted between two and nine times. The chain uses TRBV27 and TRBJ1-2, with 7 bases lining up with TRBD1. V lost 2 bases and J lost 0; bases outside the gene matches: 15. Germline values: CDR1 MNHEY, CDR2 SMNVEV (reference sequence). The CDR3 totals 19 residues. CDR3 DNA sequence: TGTGCCAGCAGTTTAGGGACAGAAGTCGCCGAAACCGCTAACTATGGCTACACCTTC. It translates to CASSLGTEVAETANYGYTF.

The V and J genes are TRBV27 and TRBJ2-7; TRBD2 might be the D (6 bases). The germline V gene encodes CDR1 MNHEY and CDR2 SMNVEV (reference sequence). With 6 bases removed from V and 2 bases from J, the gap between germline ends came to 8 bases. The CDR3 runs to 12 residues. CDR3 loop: CASSRGAYEQYF. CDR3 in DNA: TGTGCCAGCAGCCGCGGGGCCTACGAGCAGTACTTC.

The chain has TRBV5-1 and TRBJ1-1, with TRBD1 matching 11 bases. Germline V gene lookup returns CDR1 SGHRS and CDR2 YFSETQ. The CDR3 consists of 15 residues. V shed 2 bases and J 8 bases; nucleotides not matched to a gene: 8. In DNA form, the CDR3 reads TGCGCCAGCAGCTTAGTTGGACAGGGGGCGTTAGAAGCTTTCTTT. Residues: CASSLVGQGALEAFF.